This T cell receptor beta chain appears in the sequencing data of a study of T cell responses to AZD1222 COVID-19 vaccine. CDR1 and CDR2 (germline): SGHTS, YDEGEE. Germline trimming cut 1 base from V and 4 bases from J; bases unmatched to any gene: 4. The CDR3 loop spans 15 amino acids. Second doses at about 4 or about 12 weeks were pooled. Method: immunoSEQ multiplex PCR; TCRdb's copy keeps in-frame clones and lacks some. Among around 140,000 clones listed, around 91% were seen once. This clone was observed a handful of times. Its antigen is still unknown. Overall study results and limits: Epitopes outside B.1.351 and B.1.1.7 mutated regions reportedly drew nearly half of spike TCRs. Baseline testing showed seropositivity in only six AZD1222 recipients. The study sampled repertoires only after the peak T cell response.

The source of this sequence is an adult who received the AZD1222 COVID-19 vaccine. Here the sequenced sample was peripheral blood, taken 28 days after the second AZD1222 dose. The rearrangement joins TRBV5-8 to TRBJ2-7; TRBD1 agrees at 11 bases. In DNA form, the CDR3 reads TGTGCCAGCAGCTTGTGGGGGACAGGGGGGTACGAGCAGTACTTC. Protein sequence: CASSLWGTGGYEQYF.